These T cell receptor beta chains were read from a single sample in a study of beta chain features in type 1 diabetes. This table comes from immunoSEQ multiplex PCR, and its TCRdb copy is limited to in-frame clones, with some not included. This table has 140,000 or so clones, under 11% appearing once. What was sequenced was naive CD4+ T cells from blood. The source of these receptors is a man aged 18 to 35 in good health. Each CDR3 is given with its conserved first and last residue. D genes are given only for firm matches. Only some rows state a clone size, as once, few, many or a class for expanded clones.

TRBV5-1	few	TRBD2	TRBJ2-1	TGCGCCAGCAGTTTAACTAGCGGGGGGGCATATGAGCAGTTCTTC	CASSLTSGGAYEQFF
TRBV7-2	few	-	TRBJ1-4	TGTGCCAGCAGCCCGACTTATCGAGAAAAACTGTTTTTT	CASSPTYREKLFF
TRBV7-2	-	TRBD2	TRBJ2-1	TGTGCCAGCAGCAGGACTAGCGGGGGGATCAATGAGCAGTTCTTC	CASSRTSGGINEQFF
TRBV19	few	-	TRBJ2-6	TGTGCCGCCGGGGTCTGGGCCAACGTCCTGACTTTC	CAAGVWANVLTF
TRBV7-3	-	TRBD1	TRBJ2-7	TGTGCCAGCAGCCCGGACAGGTCGCGGGAGCAGTACTTC	CASSPDRSREQYF
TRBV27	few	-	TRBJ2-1	TGTGCCAGCAGCCCAATTGGGGGCCCGAACAATGAGCAGTTCTTC	CASSPIGGPNNEQFF
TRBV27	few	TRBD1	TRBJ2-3	TGTGCCAGCAGTTCGAACAGGGGGACAGATACGCAGTATTTT	CASSSNRGTDTQYF
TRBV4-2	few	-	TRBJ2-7	TGTGCCAGCAGCCTGACGGCGGGGGCCTCCTACGAGCAGTACTTC	CASSLTAGASYEQYF
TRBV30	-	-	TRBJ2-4	TGTGCCTGGAGAGGACCCGGGAGTCAAAACATTCAGTACTTC	CAWRGPGSQNIQYF
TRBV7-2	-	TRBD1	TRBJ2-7	TGTGCCAGCAGCTCGAGACAGGGAATCACCTACGAGCAGTACTTC	CASSSRQGITYEQYF
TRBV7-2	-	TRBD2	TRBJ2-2	TGTGCCAGCAGCTTAGGACTAGCGGGGGGCACCGGGGAGCTGTTTTTT	CASSLGLAGGTGELFF
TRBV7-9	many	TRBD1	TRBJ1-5	TGTGCCAGCGACCGGACAGGGGGCAGCAATCAGCCCCAGCATTTT	CASDRTGGSNQPQHF
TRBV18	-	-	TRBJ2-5	TGTGCCAGCTCACTCAGGGACCAAGAGACCCAGTACTTC	CASSLRDQETQYF
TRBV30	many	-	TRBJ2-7	TGTGCCTGGGCAGGGTTCTCCTACGAGCAGTACTTC	CAWAGFSYEQYF
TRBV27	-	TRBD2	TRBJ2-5	TGTGCCAGCAGTTTATTTGGCGGGGGGTACCAAGAGACCCAGTACTTC	CASSLFGGGYQETQYF
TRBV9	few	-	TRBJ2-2	TGTGCCAGCAGCGTAAGAACTAGTACCGGGGAGCTGTTTTTT	CASSVRTSTGELFF
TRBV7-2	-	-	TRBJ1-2	TGTGCCAGCAGCTCCAGGGTATCCGATGGCTACACCTTC	CASSSRVSDGYTF
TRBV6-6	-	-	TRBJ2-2	TGTGCCAGCACCAGGACAGTAAACACCGGGGAGCTGTTTTTT	CASTRTVNTGELFF
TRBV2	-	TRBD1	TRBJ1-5	TGTGCCAGCAGTGGGGACAGGGTCCTTCTCAATCAGCCCCAGCATTTT	CASSGDRVLLNQPQHF
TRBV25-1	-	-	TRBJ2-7	TGTGCCAGCAGTGGAACGGTTACCTACGAGCAGTACTTC	CASSGTVTYEQYF
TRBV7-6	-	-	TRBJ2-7	TGTGCCAGCAGCCCTGGACAGTCTTTCTACGAGCAGTACTTC	CASSPGQSFYEQYF
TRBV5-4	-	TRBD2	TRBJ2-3	TGTGCCAGCAGCTTTAGCGGGGGGGCCCCAGATACGCAGTATTTT	CASSFSGGAPDTQYF
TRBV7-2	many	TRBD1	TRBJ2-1	TGTGCCAGCAGCGCGGACAGGGGAGATGAGCAGTTCTTC	CASSADRGDEQFF
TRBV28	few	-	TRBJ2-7	TGTGCCAGCAACGAAAGGGGGTTTAACGAGCAGTACTTC	CASNERGFNEQYF
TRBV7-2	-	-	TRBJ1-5	TGTGCCAGTAGCCCTCGAGGGGGTGATCAGCCCCAGCATTTT	CASSPRGGDQPQHF
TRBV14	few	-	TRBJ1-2	TGTGCCAGCAGGCCGACCGGGACATCCTATGGCTACACCTTC	CASRPTGTSYGYTF
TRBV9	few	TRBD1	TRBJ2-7	TGTGCCAGCAGCCGCCGAGGGGACAGGGGGAGCTACGAGCAGTACTTC	CASSRRGDRGSYEQYF
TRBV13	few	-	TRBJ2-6	TGTGCCAGCAGTAAGAGCTCTGGGGCCAACGTCCTGACTTTC	CASSKSSGANVLTF
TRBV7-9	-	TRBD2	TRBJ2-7	TGTGCCAGCAGCTCTGGACTAGCGGGACGGCGGGAGCAGTACTTC	CASSSGLAGRREQYF
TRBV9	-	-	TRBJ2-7	TGTGCCAGCAGCTCTAGGGGTTGGGGCTACGAGCAGTACTTC	CASSSRGWGYEQYF
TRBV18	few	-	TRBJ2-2	TGTGCCAGCTCACCAAGGACAGGAGGGATCATACTAGAGCTGTTTTTT	CASSPRTGGIILELFF
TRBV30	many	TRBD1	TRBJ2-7	TGTGCCTGGGCTGGACAGGGGAACCACGAGCAGTACTTC	CAWAGQGNHEQYF
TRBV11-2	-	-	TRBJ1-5	TGTGCCAGCAGCTTGGGGAGAGGCAATCAGCCCCAGCATTTT	CASSLGRGNQPQHF
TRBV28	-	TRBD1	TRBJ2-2	TGTGCCAGCGGGACAGGGGGTACCGGGGAGCTGTTTTTT	CASGTGGTGELFF
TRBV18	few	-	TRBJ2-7	TGTGCCAGCTCACCACCGGGGCAGTACGAGCAGTACTTC	CASSPPGQYEQYF
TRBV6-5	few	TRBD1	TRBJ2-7	TGTGCCAGCAGTAAGTTGACAGGGCCGCCGGACGAGCAGTACTTC	CASSKLTGPPDEQYF
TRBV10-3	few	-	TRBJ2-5	TGTGCCATCAGTGGTTCCTGGGGGGAACAAGAGACCCAGTACTTC	CAISGSWGEQETQYF
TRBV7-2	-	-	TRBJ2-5	TGTGCCAGCGGTTTGGCAGGGGAAGAGACCCAGTACTTC	CASGLAGEETQYF
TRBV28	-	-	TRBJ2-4	TGTGCCAGCTTTTCCCCCTCTAAAAACATTCAGTACTTC	CASFSPSKNIQYF
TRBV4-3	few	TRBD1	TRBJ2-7	TGCGCCAGCAGCCAAGGACAGGGATCCCCCTACGAGCAGTACTTC	CASSQGQGSPYEQYF
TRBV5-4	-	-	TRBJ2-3	TGTGCCAGCAGGCCCGGGACATTCTCCACAGATACGCAGTATTTT	CASRPGTFSTDTQYF
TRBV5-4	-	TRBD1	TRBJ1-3	TGTGCCAGCAGCCCCGGGACAGGCAGAAACACCATATATTTT	CASSPGTGRNTIYF